This T cell receptor (beta chain) derives from a study of blood T cell repertoires in COVID-19. Study context: The analysed material was cDNA or gDNA that came from T cells, B-cell-depleted T cells, or PBMCs.

TCRdb's copy holds only in-frame clones and misses some; the assay was immunoSEQ multiplex PCR. The profile shows around 18,000 clones, 89% of them singletons. The source of this sequence is a man between 60 and 70 years old with active COVID-19. The source material was peripheral blood.

The CDR3 DNA is TGCGCCAGCAGCCAAGCCGCTCGAGGGTTGGGCTGGACTAGCGGGGTTAACAATGAGCAGTTCTTC. This encodes CASSQAARGLGWTSGVNNEQFF. V is TRBV4-1 and J is TRBJ2-1, with 12 positions matching TRBD2. V was clipped by 1 base and J by 5 bases; unmatched bases: 21. Per the germline V gene, CDR1 is MGHRA and CDR2 is YSYEKL. The CDR3 is 22 residues long.